This T cell receptor (beta chain) was captured in a study of T cells in Graves' hyperthyroidism and ophthalmopathy. Findings of the study overall: Most thyroid-expanded clonotypes above 0.001 were also found in blood.

Notes on this clonotype: Its antigen is unidentified.

V lost 0 bases and J lost 4, with 3 bases in between. The CDR3 sequence is 12 residues long. Amplified regions were TCR beta CDR3 sequences from RNA transcripts. Researchers ran a first-round RT-PCR on the TCR CDR3 using the HTBI primer set. TCRdb itself ran the multiplex PCR reads through MiXCR, one entry per CDR3 protein. The sample holds roughly 300,000 distinct CDR3 sequences, under 30% seen once. The authors obtained PBMCs from around 10 ml of fresh peripheral blood. The gene calls are TRBV12-3 or TRBV12-4 and TRBJ1-2, with D unresolved. Sequences were obtained from blood. The sequence came from a middle-aged man with Graves' hyperthyroidism that later progressed to Graves' ophthalmopathy. CDR3 residues: CASSLASYGYTF. For the CDR3, the DNA is TGTGCCAGCAGTTTAGCTAGCTATGGCTACACCTTC.